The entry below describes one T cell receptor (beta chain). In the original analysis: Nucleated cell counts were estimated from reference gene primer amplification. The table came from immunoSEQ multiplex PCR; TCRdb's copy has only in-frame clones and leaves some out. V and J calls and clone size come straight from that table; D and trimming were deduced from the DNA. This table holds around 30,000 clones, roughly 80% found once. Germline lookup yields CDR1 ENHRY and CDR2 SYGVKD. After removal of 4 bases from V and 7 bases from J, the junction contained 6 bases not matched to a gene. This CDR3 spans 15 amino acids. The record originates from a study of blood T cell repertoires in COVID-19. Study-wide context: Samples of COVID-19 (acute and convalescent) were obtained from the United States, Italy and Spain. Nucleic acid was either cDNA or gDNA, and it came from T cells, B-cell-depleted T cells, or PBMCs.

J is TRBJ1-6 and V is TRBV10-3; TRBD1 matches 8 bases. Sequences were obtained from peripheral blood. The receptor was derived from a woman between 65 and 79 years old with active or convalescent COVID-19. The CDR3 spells CAISARTGRNSPLHF. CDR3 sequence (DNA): TGTGCCATCAGTGCCCGGACAGGGAGAAATTCACCCCTCCACTTT.